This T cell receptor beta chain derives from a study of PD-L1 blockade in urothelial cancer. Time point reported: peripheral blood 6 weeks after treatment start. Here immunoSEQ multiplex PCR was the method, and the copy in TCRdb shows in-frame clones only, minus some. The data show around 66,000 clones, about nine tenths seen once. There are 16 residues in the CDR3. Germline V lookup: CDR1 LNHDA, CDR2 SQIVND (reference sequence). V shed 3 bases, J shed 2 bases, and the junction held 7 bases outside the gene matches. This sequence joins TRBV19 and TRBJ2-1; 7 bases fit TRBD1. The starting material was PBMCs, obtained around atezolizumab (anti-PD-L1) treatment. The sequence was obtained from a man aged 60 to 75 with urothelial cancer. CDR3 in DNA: TGTGCCAGTAGTATCCGGACAGGTAAAGCCTACAATGAGCAGTTCTTC. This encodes CASSIRTGKAYNEQFF. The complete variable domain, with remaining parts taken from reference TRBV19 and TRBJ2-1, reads DGGITQSPKYLFRKEGQNVTLSCEQNLNHDAMYWYRQDPGQGLRLIYYSQIVNDFQKGDIAEGYSVSREKKESFPLTVTSAQKNPTAFYLCASSIRTGKAYNEQFFGPGTRLTVL.